Listed here are 29 T cell receptor beta chains from one sample, sequenced in a study of T-cell memory formation after mild COVID-19 (dated by TCRdb to the early 2020s). The library was made by 5' RACE. For sequencing, an Illumina NovaSeq 6000 was employed. The public reads were quality trimmed at Q25 with fastp and then assembled into clones with MiXCR by TCRdb, keeping productive beta chains. CDR3 protein duplicates are merged, each entry listing the most common genes and DNA. The sample records around 180,000 distinct CDR3 sequences, around 16% of which are singletons. The top ten clones comprise just over 2% of the sample. Sequencing was done on a sample of PBMCs or a T cell subset sorted from them (not recorded which). These receptors all stem from an adult woman who had mild COVID-19 (a few samples of this study predate the infection). The sample titles of this study are shuffled in the database, so cell type and time point are left out; the donor was told from shared clones.

There are a few counts of this clonotype. The gene calls are TRBV7-3 and TRBJ1-1, with D uncertain. Germline V gene lookup returns CDR1 SGHTA and CDR2 FQGTGA. Trimming left V 0 bases short and J 1 base short, with 9 bases between. The CDR3 totals 15 residues. CDR3 in DNA: TGTGCCAGCAGCTTAACGCGGGCGGGGAACACTGAAGCTTTCTTT. As protein: CASSLTRAGNTEAFF.

The chain has TRBV25-1 and TRBJ2-7; possibly TRBD1 or TRBD2 for D (5 bases each). The germline V gene encodes CDR1 MGHDK and CDR2 SYGVNS. Trimming pared 1 base from V and 9 bases from J, leaving 10 bases between. The CDR3 has 12 amino acids. The CDR3 DNA reads as TGTGCCAGCAGTGAATTCCAGGGACGGCAGTACTTC. Protein product: CASSEFQGRQYF.

Ten or more counts support this clonotype. The junction shows a germline mismatch at one end, possibly a read error. The chain combines TRBV5-1 with TRBJ2-1; TRBD2 is a possible D gene (6 bases). The germline CDR1 and CDR2 sequences are SGHRS and YFSETQ. The CDR3 has 15 amino acids. CDR3 nucleotide sequence: TGTGCCAGCAGCTTAACCGGGAGCTCCTACAATGAGCAGTTCTTC. Protein sequence: CASSLTGSSYNEQFF.

This clonotype occurred a few times. The genes are TRBV11-3 and TRBJ2-6; D unclear. Germline-derived CDR1 and CDR2 are SGHNT and YENEEA. The CDR3 runs 15 residues. The germline V and J ends were trimmed by 2 bases and 1 base, with 6 bases remaining between them. DNA for the CDR3: TGTGCCAGCAGCTTATTTCGGTCTGGGGCCAACGTCCTGACTTTC. Amino acid sequence: CASSLFRSGANVLTF.

This clonotype was observed a handful of times. CDR3: CASSMDRGAYEQYF. The CDR3 bases are TGTGCCAGCAGCATGGACAGGGGAGCCTACGAGCAGTACTTC. The V call is TRBV7-2, the J call TRBJ2-7; 9 positions agree with TRBD1. Looked up from germline, CDR1 is SGHTA and CDR2 is FQGNSA. Trimming removed 5 bases from V and 2 bases from J; junction bases left unmatched: 4. The CDR3 loop spans 14 amino acids. Based on the CDR3 plus reference TRBV7-2 and TRBJ2-7, the full variable domain is GAGVSQSPSNKVTEKGKDVELRCDPISGHTALYWYRQSLGQGLEFLIYFQGNSAPDKSGLPSDRFSAERTGGSVSTLTIQRTQQEDSAVYLCASSMDRGAYEQYFGPGTRLTVT.

The V gene is TRBV29-1, the J gene TRBJ2-1; 7 bases map to TRBD1. CDR1 is SQVTM and CDR2 is ANQGSEA in the germline V gene. The CDR3 contains 15 residues. The CDR3 loop is CSGTASKLSYNEQFF. The CDR3 nucleotides read TGCAGTGGGACAGCGTCCAAACTCTCCTACAATGAGCAGTTCTTC.

This chain uses TRBV4-3 with TRBJ2-6; TRBD1 might be the D (5 bases). The CDR3 covers 16 residues. V lost 4 bases, J lost 1 base, and 11 bases lay in between. The V gene's germline CDR1 is LGHNA and CDR2 YSLEER. In DNA form, the CDR3 reads TGCGCCAGCAGCCGCCCGGACAAGTCTGGGGCCAACGTCCTGACTTTC. Its translation: CASSRPDKSGANVLTF.

This clonotype was counted ten times or more. The CDR3 loop is CASSVDGQGRNEQFF. DNA of the CDR3: TGTGCCAGCAGCGTAGATGGACAGGGGAGGAATGAGCAGTTCTTC. The chain employs TRBV9 and TRBJ2-1, with TRBD1 identical over 9 bases. The germline CDR1 and CDR2 sequences are SGDLS and YYNGEE. Unmatched junction bases numbered 5, after V lost 0 bases and J lost 7 bases. This CDR3 is built from 15 residues. The complete variable domain, with remaining parts taken from reference TRBV9 and TRBJ2-1, reads DSGVTQTPKHLITATGQRVTLRCSPRSGDLSVYWYQQSLDQGLQFLIQYYNGEERAKGNILERFSAQQFPDLHSELNLSSLELGDSALYFCASSVDGQGRNEQFFGPGTRLTVL.

This chain connects TRBV6-2 or TRBV6-3 to TRBJ1-5; a possible D gene is TRBD1 (5 bases). This CDR3 has 14 residues. Germline V lookup: CDR1 MNHEY, CDR2 SVGEGT. V lost 4 bases to trimming and J lost 2 bases, with 9 bases between them. Here the CDR3 DNA reads TGTGCCAGCAGTTCCATAGGGGGCAATCAGCCCCAGCATTTT. Protein: CASSSIGGNQPQHF.

This clonotype occurred a few times. The chain joins TRBV6-6 to TRBJ2-1; D unresolved. The CDR3 extends over 15 amino acids. CDR1 and CDR2 (germline): MNHNY, SVGAGI (reference sequence). Trimming left V 0 bases short and J 2 bases short, with 8 bases between. The CDR3 DNA reads TGTGCCAGCAGTTACTCTGAGGTGGCCTACAATGAGCAGTTCTTC. It encodes CASSYSEVAYNEQFF.

The sample holds a few counts of this clonotype. The CDR3 here is CASSYRKSYEQYF. DNA of the CDR3: TGTGCCAGCAGTTACAGGAAATCCTACGAGCAGTACTTC. The chain couples TRBV6-2 or TRBV6-3 to TRBJ2-7; no firm D call. The CDR3 is 13 residues long. V was cut by 2 bases and J by 1 base, with 6 bases left in between. CDR1 is MNHEY and CDR2 is SVGEGT in the germline V gene.

The chain links TRBV29-1 to TRBJ2-1; 11 bases map to TRBD2. Germline V gene lookup returns CDR1 SQVTM and CDR2 ANQGSEA. With V trimmed by 3 bases and J by 2 bases, 6 bases remained unmatched. The CDR3 is 16 residues long. CDR3: CSVEVGLAATYNEQFF. Written as DNA, the CDR3 is TGCAGCGTTGAGGTGGGACTAGCGGCCACCTACAATGAGCAGTTCTTC.

V usage is TRBV4-1 and J usage is TRBJ2-7; D unresolved. The V gene lost 5 bases and the J gene lost 2 bases, with 13 bases spanning the gap. The germline V gene encodes CDR1 MGHRA and CDR2 YSYEKL. The CDR3 totals 14 residues. CDR3 sequence: CASSADLRPYEQYF. CDR3 in DNA: TGCGCCAGCAGCGCAGATCTACGACCCTACGAGCAGTACTTC.

This clonotype was seen a handful of times. The chain links TRBV5-1 to TRBJ1-1; the D gene is possibly TRBD1 (5 bases). The V end lost 0 bases, the J end lost 1 base, and 13 bases lay between the germline ends. The CDR3 has 16 residues. Germline CDR1 is SGHRS and CDR2 is YFSETQ. CDR3 coding DNA: TGCGCCAGCAGCTTGGCCTCGGGGCCTGGGAACACTGAAGCTTTCTTT. This sequence encodes CASSLASGPGNTEAFF.

The chain joins TRBV20-1 to TRBJ2-3; 10 nucleotides line up with TRBD1. This CDR3 is built from 17 residues. Looked up from germline, CDR1 is DFQATT and CDR2 is SNEGSKA (reference sequence). The V gene end was trimmed by 1 base and the J gene end by 4 bases; junction bases not matched to a gene: 11. The CDR3 sequence is CSARGGPGTGVADTQYF. In nucleotides, the CDR3 is TGCAGTGCTAGAGGGGGACCCGGGACAGGGGTAGCAGATACGCAGTATTTT.

In this sample, this clonotype turned up a few times. V usage is TRBV5-1 and J usage is TRBJ2-7, with a tentative D call TRBD1 (6 bases). Germline assignment: CDR1 SGHRS and CDR2 YFSETQ. The CDR3 runs to 14 residues. With 4 bases removed from V and 0 bases from J, the gap between germline ends came to 11 bases. The CDR3 DNA is TGCGCCAGCAGCGCGACAGGAAACTCCTACGAGCAGTACTTC. This codes for CASSATGNSYEQYF.

This clonotype was seen many times. The chain is built from TRBV13 and TRBJ2-3, with 7 bases fitting TRBD2. Germline CDR1 reads PRHDT; CDR2 reads FYEKMQ (reference sequence). The length of the CDR3 is 13 residues. Germline trimming cut 5 bases from V and 2 bases from J; bases unmatched to any gene: 1. CDR3 loop: CASSRDYTDTQYF. In nucleotides, the CDR3 is TGTGCCAGCAGCCGGGACTACACAGATACGCAGTATTTT. Full variable domain (rest looked up from reference TRBV13 and TRBJ2-3): AAGVIQSPRHLIKEKRETATLKCYPIPRHDTVYWYQQGPGQDPQFLISFYEKMQSDKGSIPDRFSAQQFSDYHSELNMSSLELGDSALYFCASSRDYTDTQYFGPGTRLTVL.

The V call is TRBV5-1, the J call TRBJ2-1, with D perhaps assigned TRBD1 or TRBD2 (5 bases each). Germline lookup yields CDR1 SGHRS and CDR2 YFSETQ. V dropped 2 bases and J dropped 7 bases, with 16 bases sitting between them. This CDR3 comprises 15 residues. The CDR3 DNA sequence: TGCGCCAGCAGCTTACGGGGCGCCCGGAGGAATGAGCAGTTCTTC. It specifies CASSLRGARRNEQFF.

This clonotype has a handful of counts. The chain is built from TRBV7-9 and TRBJ2-3, with D perhaps matching TRBD2 (6 bases). The CDR3 consists of 14 residues. Germline V gives CDR1 SEHNR, CDR2 FQNEAQ (reference sequence). Trimming stripped 3 bases from V and 6 bases from J, with 13 bases between. The CDR3 DNA is TGTGCCAGCAGCTTCAGGAGGGGAGGTGATACGCAGTATTTT. Its translation is CASSFRRGGDTQYF.

This clonotype was detected only a few times. V is TRBV7-2 and J is TRBJ1-1; D gene ambiguous. The length of the CDR3 is 14 residues. Trimming took off 5 bases at V and 5 bases at J, with 15 bases between the two ends. Germline assignment: CDR1 SGHTA and CDR2 FQGNSA. The CDR3 here is CASSLRTERTEAFF. DNA for the CDR3: TGTGCCAGCAGCCTTAGGACGGAGAGGACTGAAGCTTTCTTT. The full variable domain, its missing parts supplied by reference TRBV7-2 and TRBJ1-1, is GAGVSQSPSNKVTEKGKDVELRCDPISGHTALYWYRQSLGQGLEFLIYFQGNSAPDKSGLPSDRFSAERTGGSVSTLTIQRTQQEDSAVYLCASSLRTERTEAFFGQGTRLTVV.

This clonotype was observed a handful of times. The V call is TRBV4-2, the J call TRBJ2-3, with unresolved D. CDR1 and CDR2 (germline): LGHNA, YNFKEQ. The CDR3 covers 15 residues. Trimming removed 0 bases from V and 4 bases from J, with 11 bases in between. The CDR3 protein is CASSQESPRADTQYF. The DNA of the CDR3 is TGTGCCAGCAGCCAAGAAAGCCCAAGGGCAGATACGCAGTATTTT.

This clonotype was counted at least ten times. The chain carries TRBV12-3 or TRBV12-4 and TRBJ2-1, with 8 bases fitting TRBD2. The ends lost 2 bases at V and 4 bases at J; junction bases unmatched: 4. The CDR3 runs 15 residues. CDR3 region: CASSLIAGIYNEQFF. CDR3 nucleotides: TGTGCCAGCAGTTTAATAGCGGGAATATACAATGAGCAGTTCTTC.

The chain couples TRBV5-1 to TRBJ1-1, with D unresolved. V lost 0 bases to trimming and J lost 1 base, with 10 bases between them. This CDR3 is 15 amino acids long. The germline gives CDR1 SGHRS, CDR2 YFSETQ. CDR3 region: CASSLGTERNTEAFF. Written as DNA, the CDR3 is TGCGCCAGCAGCTTGGGCACAGAAAGGAACACTGAAGCTTTCTTT.

There are a few counts of this clonotype. The V and J genes are TRBV23-1 and TRBJ2-3; D might be TRBD1 (6 bases). TRBV23-1 is reported as an ORF; its role is uncertain. This CDR3 has 18 amino acids. V gave up 8 bases and J gave up 0 bases, with 24 bases separating them. Here the CDR3 DNA reads TGCGCCAGCCCTCGGGCCCAGGGGCCGACGCTAAGCACAGATACGCAGTATTTT. It codes for CASPRAQGPTLSTDTQYF.

This clonotype was recorded a few times. The DNA for the CDR3 is TGTGCCAGCAGTCGACAGGGGAACTATGGCTACACCTTC. The encoded protein is CASSRQGNYGYTF. The chain has TRBV12-3 or TRBV12-4 and TRBJ1-2; TRBD1 matches at 8 bases. This CDR3 is built from 13 residues. The trim removed 5 bases at V and 2 bases at J, leaving 1 base unmatched.

The V call is TRBV5-4, the J call TRBJ2-1; 8 bases agree with TRBD2. With V trimmed by 3 bases and J by 6 bases, 8 bases remained unmatched. Looked up from germline, CDR1 is SGHNT and CDR2 is YYREEE (reference sequence). This CDR3 contains 15 residues. The CDR3 DNA reads as TGTGCCAGCAGCTCCCGAGTAGCGGGACGCAATGAGCAGTTCTTC. Its translation is CASSSRVAGRNEQFF.

CDR3 sequence reads: CASSSRGSGGSGSYEQYF. Here the CDR3 DNA reads TGTGCCAGCAGCTCCCGGGGTAGCGGGGGGTCGGGGTCCTACGAGCAGTACTTC. This chain joins TRBV5-6 and TRBJ2-7; 10 bases match TRBD2. Germline-derived CDR1 and CDR2 are SGHDT and YYEEEE. V shed 3 bases, J shed 1 base, and the junction held 13 bases outside the gene matches. The CDR3 spans 18 residues.

The table lists this clonotype with a few counts. The chain carries TRBV15 and TRBJ2-7; D possibly uses TRBD1 or TRBD2 (5 bases each). CDR3 length equals 15 residues. The germline gives CDR1 LNHNV, CDR2 YYDKDF (reference sequence). V gave up 1 base and J gave up 6 bases, with 16 bases separating them. The DNA for the CDR3 is TGTGCCACCAGCAGAGGACCCGGGGCCAGCTCCGAGCAGTACTTC. Protein product: CATSRGPGASSEQYF.

There are a few counts of this clonotype. This rearrangement joins TRBV7-9 to TRBJ1-2, with D perhaps TRBD1 (6 bases). Trimming removed 2 bases from V and 8 bases from J, with 15 bases in between. The CDR3 runs 14 residues. The V gene's germline CDR1 is SEHNR and CDR2 FQNEAQ (reference sequence). Here the CDR3 reads CASSLIGQGSGYTF. The CDR3 DNA reads TGTGCCAGCAGCTTAATCGGGCAGGGGTCCGGCTACACCTTC.